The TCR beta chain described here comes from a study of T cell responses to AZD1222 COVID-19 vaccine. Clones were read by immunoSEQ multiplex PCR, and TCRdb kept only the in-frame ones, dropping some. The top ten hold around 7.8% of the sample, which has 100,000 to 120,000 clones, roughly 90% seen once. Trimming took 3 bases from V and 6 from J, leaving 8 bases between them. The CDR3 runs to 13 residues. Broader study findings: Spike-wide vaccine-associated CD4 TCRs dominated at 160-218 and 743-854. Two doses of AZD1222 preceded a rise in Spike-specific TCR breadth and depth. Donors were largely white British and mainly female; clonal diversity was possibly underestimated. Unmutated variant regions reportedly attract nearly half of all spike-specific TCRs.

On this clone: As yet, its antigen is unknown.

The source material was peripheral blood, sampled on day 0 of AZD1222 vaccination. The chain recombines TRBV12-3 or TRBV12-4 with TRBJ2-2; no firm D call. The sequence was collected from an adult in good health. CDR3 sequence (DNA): TGTGCCAGCAGTTTCGAGTATTCCGGGGAGCTGTTTTTT. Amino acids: CASSFEYSGELFF.